These T cell receptor beta chains were read from a single sample in a study of shared clonotypes between healthy human individuals. Assay used: immunoSEQ multiplex PCR; TCRdb lists only in-frame clones, some missing. The sample records millions of clones, roughly 92% being singletons. The specimen sequenced was naive CD4+ T cells sorted from blood. The source is a man younger than 30 in good health. CDR3s include the opening cysteine and the closing phenylalanine or tryptophan. Each record gives: J gene, D gene, V gene, clone size, CDR3 protein, CDR3 DNA. A D gene is named only where the DNA matches it firmly. Size is stated for part of the rows, as once, few or many counts, or as a class when the clone is expanded.

TRBJ2-7 TRBD2 TRBV6-5 - CASSYYGRAYEQYF TGTGCCAGCAGTTACTACGGGAGGGCCTACGAGCAGTACTTC
TRBJ2-1 TRBD2 TRBV6-6 - CASRTGVAGAGEQFF TGTGCCAGCAGGACAGGTGTAGCGGGAGCTGGTGAGCAGTTCTTC
TRBJ1-2 - TRBV5-6 - CASSLSPGANYGYTF TGTGCCAGCAGCTTGTCTCCGGGGGCTAACTATGGCTACACCTTC
TRBJ2-7 - TRBV9 - CASSPSGGSYEQYF TGTGCCAGCAGCCCAAGCGGTGGATCCTACGAGCAGTACTTC
TRBJ1-1 TRBD1 TRBV28 - CASSLTGRNTEAFF TGTGCCAGCAGTTTGACAGGGAGAAACACTGAAGCTTTCTTT
TRBJ2-5 - TRBV10-3 - CAISELAVQETQYF TGTGCCATCAGTGAGTTAGCGGTCCAAGAGACCCAGTACTTC
TRBJ1-5 - TRBV7-2 few CASSLSTQPQHF TGTGCCAGCAGCTTATCAACTCAGCCCCAGCATTTT
TRBJ1-1 TRBD1 TRBV18 - CASSQGANTEAFF TGTGCCAGCTCACAGGGGGCTAACACTGAAGCTTTCTTT
TRBJ2-2 - TRBV19 - CASSAAEGAGELFF TGTGCCAGTAGTGCAGCGGAGGGGGCCGGGGAGCTGTTTTTT
TRBJ1-5 - TRBV28 - CASSETNQPQHF TGTGCCAGCAGTGAGACCAATCAGCCCCAGCATTTT
TRBJ1-3 - TRBV5-1 - CASTPNLKIGSGVLRNSGNTIYF TGCGCCAGCACCCCAAACCTCAAAATAGGGAGTGGGGTCCTTCGGAACTCTGGAAACACCATATATTTT
TRBJ2-5 TRBD1 TRBV7-3 once CASSLGQASETQYF TGTGCCAGCAGCTTAGGACAGGCATCGGAGACCCAGTACTTC
TRBJ1-3 TRBD1 TRBV5-1 - CASSDGQDLNTIYF TGCGCCAGCAGCGACGGACAGGACCTTAACACCATATATTTT
TRBJ2-7 - TRBV5-4 - CASSFQGTDEQYF TGTGCCAGCAGCTTCCAGGGGACCGACGAGCAGTACTTC
TRBJ2-1 TRBD2 TRBV5-1 once CASSQGLAGHNEQFF TGCGCCAGCAGCCAGGGACTAGCGGGGCACAATGAGCAGTTCTTC
TRBJ2-3 - TRBV28 - CASSTRRGSTDTQYF TGTGCCAGCAGTACGAGGAGGGGTAGTACAGATACGCAGTATTTT
TRBJ2-1 - TRBV21-1 - CASSKVALPSYNEQFF TGTGCCAGCAGCAAAGTGGCTTTACCCTCCTACAATGAGCAGTTCTTC
TRBJ2-7 TRBD1 TRBV7-9 - CASSKDRPPSEQYF TGTGCCAGCAGCAAGGACAGGCCACCATCCGAGCAGTACTTC
TRBJ2-5 - TRBV28 - CASSFPVKETQYF TGTGCCAGCAGTTTCCCTGTGAAAGAGACCCAGTACTTC
TRBJ2-5 - TRBV6-6 - CASSRPSGYQETQYF TGTGCCAGCAGCAGACCTTCCGGGTACCAAGAGACCCAGTACTTC
TRBJ2-5 TRBD2 TRBV11-2 - CASSLDGRLAGVQETQYF TGTGCCAGCAGCTTAGACGGGAGACTAGCGGGGGTCCAAGAGACCCAGTACTTC
TRBJ1-1 - TRBV30 few CAWSEQWGTEAFF TGTGCCTGGAGTGAGCAGTGGGGCACTGAAGCTTTCTTT
TRBJ2-1 TRBD1 TRBV7-2 - CASSLGTGGNEQFF TGTGCCAGCAGCCTGGGGACAGGGGGCAATGAGCAGTTCTTC
TRBJ2-5 - TRBV5-4 - CASSNTGVGAQETQYF TGTGCCAGCAGCAATACAGGTGTGGGGGCCCAAGAGACCCAGTACTTC
TRBJ1-5 TRBD1 TRBV19 - CASSGDRGSYSNQPQHF TGTGCCAGTTCCGGGGACAGGGGATCCTATAGCAATCAGCCCCAGCATTTT
TRBJ2-2 TRBD1 TRBV19 - CASSTSTGPNTGELFF TGTGCCAGTAGTACTTCGACAGGGCCAAACACCGGGGAGCTGTTTTTT
TRBJ1-5 - TRBV27 few CASSLSNRVNQPQHF TGTGCCAGCAGTTTATCGAATAGGGTCAATCAGCCCCAGCATTTT
TRBJ2-5 - TRBV7-8 - CASSHPPRTNQETQYF TGTGCCAGCAGCCACCCCCCCCGGACAAACCAAGAGACCCAGTACTTC
TRBJ1-2 - TRBV9 - CASSVAGPDGYTF TGTGCCAGCAGCGTAGCAGGTCCTGATGGCTACACCTTC
TRBJ2-5 TRBD1 TRBV5-8 - CASSITGGFQETQYF TGTGCCAGCAGCATTACAGGGGGCTTCCAAGAGACCCAGTACTTC
TRBJ2-7 TRBD2 TRBV11-2 - CASSLGLAGYYEQYF TGTGCCAGCAGCTTAGGACTAGCGGGATACTACGAGCAGTACTTC
TRBJ1-1 - TRBV5-1 - CASSLDGRYTEAFF TGCGCCAGCAGCTTGGACGGAAGGTACACTGAAGCTTTCTTT
TRBJ1-1 - TRBV6-5 - CASSYSGRLNTEAFF TGTGCCAGCAGTTACTCGGGCAGGTTGAACACTGAAGCTTTCTTT
TRBJ2-5 TRBD1 TRBV7-9 - CASSLNPGGLETQYF TGTGCCAGCAGCTTAAATCCAGGGGGTTTGGAGACCCAGTACTTC
TRBJ1-2 - TRBV6-5 once CASSYGWGSVNYGYTF TGTGCCAGCAGTTACGGGTGGGGATCTGTTAACTATGGCTACACCTTC
TRBJ1-4 TRBD1 TRBV5-1 - CASSLRSGGEKLFF TGCGCCAGCAGCTTGCGGTCAGGGGGTGAAAAACTGTTTTTT
TRBJ2-7 - TRBV10-1 - CASRETSRLYEQYF TGCGCCAGCAGGGAGACTAGTCGACTCTACGAGCAGTACTTC
TRBJ2-2 - TRBV19 - CASKKAEVQAGELFF TGTGCCAGTAAAAAGGCTGAGGTTCAGGCCGGGGAGCTGTTTTTT
TRBJ2-7 TRBD1 TRBV29-1 once CSATSGTDFYEQYF TGCAGCGCTACTTCAGGGACAGATTTCTACGAGCAGTACTTC
TRBJ1-6 - TRBV9 - CASSVAERSPLHF TGTGCCAGCAGCGTAGCCGAACGGTCACCCCTCCACTTT
TRBJ1-5 TRBD1 TRBV10-1 few CASEDRSSNQPQHF TGCGCCAGCGAGGACAGGAGTAGCAATCAGCCCCAGCATTTT
TRBJ1-2 - TRBV9 - CASSVAALTTNYGYTF TGTGCCAGCAGCGTAGCCGCCCTTACAACTAACTATGGCTACACCTTC
TRBJ1-5 TRBD1 TRBV6-1 - CASSENPGRGRGQPQHF TGTGCCAGCAGTGAAAATCCTGGGAGGGGGCGCGGGCAGCCCCAGCATTTT
TRBJ1-2 - TRBV5-1 - CASSLSGGNYGYTF TGCGCCAGCAGCCTCTCCGGGGGTAACTATGGCTACACCTTC
TRBJ2-5 - TRBV5-1 once CASSLAEAGETQYF TGCGCCAGCAGCTTGGCGGAGGCGGGAGAGACCCAGTACTTC
TRBJ2-5 TRBD2 TRBV28 - CASSNERGETQYF TGTGCCAGCAGTAACGAGCGGGGGGAGACCCAGTACTTC
TRBJ2-7 TRBD1 TRBV5-4 - CASSQDRSYEQYF TGTGCCAGCAGCCAGGACAGGTCCTACGAGCAGTACTTC
TRBJ1-6 - TRBV11-2 - CASSLEELPNSPLRF TGTGCCAGCAGCTTAGAAGAGTTGCCTAATTCACCCCTCCGCTTT